This entry concerns a single T cell receptor (beta chain). Its specificity is unknown. The table came from immunoSEQ multiplex PCR; TCRdb's copy has only in-frame clones and leaves some out. Found here are around 140,000 clones, roughly nine tenths of them singletons; the top ten hold approximately 1.6%. This sample is part of a study of T cell responses to AZD1222 COVID-19 vaccine. Findings of the study overall: It was only after the peak T cell response that any repertoires were sampled. Mostly white British, mostly female donors; authors suggested clonal diversity may be underestimated. Variant regions that are unmutated are reportedly the target of nearly half of spike-specific TCRs. Baseline testing showed seropositivity in only 5 or 6 AZD1222 recipients.

Trimming cost V 1 base and J 5 bases; bases outside gene matches: 5. Germline V CDR1 and CDR2: LGHNA, YNFKEQ. The CDR3 has 15 amino acids. The chain is built from TRBV4-2 and TRBJ1-5, with TRBD1 matching over 7 bases. This clonotype was sampled from an adult in good health. The sequences come from peripheral blood, collected on day 0 of AZD1222 vaccination. Here the CDR3 DNA reads TGTGCCAGCAGCCAAGGGAGGCAGGGGGATCAGCCCCAGCATTTT. The encoded protein is CASSQGRQGDQPQHF.